This is a list of T cell receptor beta chains from one sample in a study of T-cell reconstitution after alpha-beta-depleted transplantation in children. A single record per CDR3 protein comes from TCRdb applying MiXCR to the PCR reads. Of about 350,000 distinct CDR3 sequences in the sample, roughly 13% are singletons; the top ten hold about 4%. The material sequenced was PBMCs, taken from the stem cell graft. Source of these receptors: a human donor who donated a stem cell graft to a child with Fanconi anemia. The conserved cysteine and the conserved F or W are not part of the CDR3 here. The order of the fields is J gene, V gene, CDR3 protein.

>TRBJ2-3|TRBV28
ASTLAGYTDTQY
>TRBJ1-3|TRBV3-1
ASSRSGSGNTIY
>TRBJ2-1|TRBV11-2
ASSLVGGHNEQF
>TRBJ1-1|TRBV7-9
ASSFTGGPGAF
>TRBJ1-2|TRBV12-3/TRBV12-4
ASSFKGTSVNGYT
>TRBJ2-3|TRBV6-2/TRBV6-3
ASRKSTDTQY
>TRBJ1-1|TRBV12-3/TRBV12-4
ASSRAGTEAF
>TRBJ2-1|TRBV5-1
ASSPSGGGQLYEQF
>TRBJ1-2|TRBV6-1
ASHGVEGGYGYT
>TRBJ1-6|TRBV29-1
SVQLREGSPLH
>TRBJ2-3|TRBV20-1
SARDRALAGVDTQY
>TRBJ1-5|TRBV5-4
ASSLGGPSSNQPQH
>TRBJ2-1|TRBV12-3/TRBV12-4
ASSEDLRSSYNEQF
>TRBJ1-1|TRBV19
ASRVSRNTEAF
>TRBJ2-2|TRBV7-2
ASGLTGSTGELF
>TRBJ2-1|TRBV28
ASSSVEQGKRYNEQF
>TRBJ1-2|TRBV6-2/TRBV6-3
AYLEPNYGYT
>TRBJ2-1|TRBV7-6
ASSLVGYEQF
>TRBJ2-2|TRBV24-1
ATSDLRAPGELF
>TRBJ1-1|TRBV3-1
ASSQEGVWGTAAAF
>TRBJ2-1|TRBV11-2
ASSLMSGRAGNEQF
>TRBJ2-5|TRBV7-2
ASSLRFRAVQETQY
>TRBJ2-3|TRBV2
ASRPGLAESTDTQY
>TRBJ2-3|TRBV28
ASSLSRTSGGPQY
>TRBJ1-2|TRBV28
ASSLTLPYGYT
>TRBJ1-2|TRBV5-1
ASSLVGDGGYT
>TRBJ2-1|TRBV5-1
ASSISPGTENEQF
>TRBJ1-2|TRBV12-3/TRBV12-4
ASSPRGQYYGYT
>TRBJ1-1|TRBV5-1
ASSYWTGANTEAF
>TRBJ2-3|TRBV7-8
ASSMGLAGFTDTQY
>TRBJ1-2|TRBV6-1
ASTGAGGYGYT
>TRBJ1-5|TRBV5-1
ASSVNGHQPQH
>TRBJ2-1|TRBV11-2
ASGGRGQYNEQF
>TRBJ2-3|TRBV9
ASSPIAGSTDTQY
>TRBJ2-7|TRBV7-6
ASSTGQNYEQY
>TRBJ1-1|TRBV20-1
SARRQFVSTEAF
>TRBJ2-1|TRBV7-9
ASSSRDRGINEQF
>TRBJ1-5|TRBV7-8
ASSTDIGGQPQH
>TRBJ1-4|TRBV27
ASSSTAATNEKLF
>TRBJ1-1|TRBV5-6
ASGRGTGVMNTEAF